These T cell receptor beta chains were read from a single sample in a study of T cells in Graves' hyperthyroidism and ophthalmopathy. TCRdb itself ran the multiplex PCR reads through MiXCR, one entry per CDR3 protein. This sample has roughly 660,000 distinct CDR3 sequences, with around 15% found just once. Sequences were obtained from blood. These receptors were obtained from a man aged 45-65 years with Graves' hyperthyroidism. CDR3s include the opening cysteine and the closing phenylalanine or tryptophan. D genes are given only for firm matches. Clone size, where shown, is once, few, many, or a class for clones that have expanded.

cdr3_aa | cdr3_nt | j_call | v_call | d_call | clone_size
CATSDPGQGNNEQFF | TGTGCCACCAGTGACCCCGGACAGGGGAACAATGAGCAGTTCTTC | TRBJ2-1 | TRBV24-1 | TRBD1 | many
CASSVRSASTGTDTQYF | TGTGCCAGCAGTGTAAGGTCGGCTTCCACAGGGACAGATACGCAGTATTTT | TRBJ2-3 | TRBV6-1 | . | .
CASSLEQGSGYTF | TGCGCCAGCAGCTTGGAACAGGGTAGTGGCTACACCTTC | TRBJ1-2 | TRBV5-1 | . | few
CASSLSTAGGTDTQYF | TGTGCCAGCAGTTTATCAACAGCGGGGGGCACAGATACGCAGTATTTT | TRBJ2-3 | TRBV28 | TRBD2 | many
CAWRTWTEMNTEAFF | TGTGCCTGGAGGACCTGGACAGAAATGAACACTGAAGCTTTCTTT | TRBJ1-1 | TRBV30 | . | many
CASSYSWKNTEAFF | TGTGCCAGCAGTTACTCGTGGAAGAACACTGAAGCTTTCTTT | TRBJ1-1 | TRBV6-5 | . | many
CASSGTIRTDTQYF | TGTGCCAGCAGCGGGACTATCCGCACAGATACGCAGTATTTT | TRBJ2-3 | TRBV7-2 | TRBD2 | .
CATGRSTDTQYF | TGTGCCACGGGAAGGAGCACAGATACGCAGTATTTT | TRBJ2-3 | TRBV24-1 | . | few
CASSQFTGYYGYTF | TGTGCCAGCAGCCAATTCACAGGGTACTATGGCTACACCTTC | TRBJ1-2 | TRBV3-1 | . | .
CASTPAGWSTEAFF | TGTGCCAGCACGCCGGCAGGGTGGAGCACTGAAGCTTTCTTT | TRBJ1-1 | TRBV2 | . | .
CASAIFRTSPRHTIYF | TGTGCCAGCGCGATCTTCAGGACAAGCCCGCGACACACCATATATTTT | TRBJ1-3 | TRBV6-1 | . | .
CASSSLGWTGLPDTQYF | TGTGCCAGCAGCTCACTCGGTTGGACAGGGCTCCCAGATACGCAGTATTTT | TRBJ2-3 | TRBV7-2 | TRBD1 | .
CASTPRGERKKGYTF | TGTGCCAGCACCCCTAGGGGGGAAAGGAAGAAAGGCTACACCTTC | TRBJ1-2 | TRBV2 | . | .
CASSSRTGGVHQPQHF | TGTGCCAGCAGTTCTCGAACAGGGGGCGTTCATCAGCCCCAGCATTTT | TRBJ1-5 | TRBV6-5 | TRBD1 | few
CASSKSTAEAKNIQYF | TGTGCCAGCAGTAAAAGCACCGCGGAAGCCAAAAACATTCAGTACTTC | TRBJ2-4 | TRBV25-1 | . | few
CASRNSFNEQFF | TGTGCCAGCAGGAATAGCTTTAATGAGCAGTTCTTC | TRBJ2-1 | TRBV28 | . | .
CASSLDRQFNEQFF | TGTGCCAGCAGCTTAGATCGTCAGTTCAATGAGCAGTTCTTC | TRBJ2-1 | TRBV11-3 | . | many
CSVDGLAGDTQYF | TGCAGCGTTGACGGACTAGCAGGAGATACGCAGTATTTT | TRBJ2-3 | TRBV29-1 | TRBD2 | many
CASSLLTSTANEQFF | TGTGCCAGCAGCCTACTGACTAGTACCGCCAATGAGCAGTTCTTC | TRBJ2-1 | TRBV7-9 | . | .
CASSYFGYEQYF | TGTGCCAGCAGTTACTTCGGCTACGAGCAGTACTTC | TRBJ2-7 | TRBV6-2/TRBV6-3 | . | once
CASSIGTSDHNEQFF | TGTGCCAGCAGTATCGGGACTAGCGACCACAATGAGCAGTTCTTC | TRBJ2-1 | TRBV12-3/TRBV12-4 | TRBD2 | many
CASSPLAGVYTDMQYF | TGTGCCAGCAGTCCCCTAGCGGGAGTCTACACAGATATGCAGTATTTT | TRBJ2-3 | TRBV27 | TRBD2 | .
CSATQLAGVSTDTQYF | TGCAGTGCTACGCAACTAGCGGGGGTTAGCACAGATACGCAGTATTTT | TRBJ2-3 | TRBV20-1 | TRBD2 | many
CASERASVDGYTF | TGTGCCAGCGAGAGGGCTTCTGTGGATGGCTACACCTTC | TRBJ1-2 | TRBV28 | . | many
CASSSGTGWIENYGYTF | TGCGCCAGCAGCTCGGGGACAGGGTGGATTGAAAACTATGGCTACACCTTC | TRBJ1-2 | TRBV5-1 | TRBD1 | many
CASSPGPRNNQPQHF | TGTGCCAGCAGTCCAGGACCCCGCAACAATCAGCCCCAGCATTTT | TRBJ1-5 | TRBV28 | . | many